The rows below give T cell receptor beta chains drawn from one sample of a study of metastatic and nonmetastatic thyroid tumors. With MiXCR, TCRdb called clones anew from the PCR reads. The profile covers 30,000 to 35,000 clones, with 15% appearing a single time and about 19% taken by the ten largest. The sample consisted of blood. The receptor source for this set is a male donor with papillary thyroid cancer or a benign thyroid nodule (not recorded which). Some clones in this sample may be carry-over from other donors' samples. CDR3s include the opening cysteine and the closing phenylalanine or tryptophan. The order of the fields is D gene, V gene, J gene, clone size, CDR3 length, CDR3 protein, CDR3 DNA. A D gene is named only where the DNA matches it firmly. Some rows mark clone size as missing; the rest say once, few, many or name a class of expanded clone.

D: NA
V: TRBV10-3
J: TRBJ2-7
size: NA
length: 14
CDR3: CAISEGGGLYEQYF
DNA: TGTGCCATCAGTGAAGGGGGAGGGCTTTACGAGCAGTACTTC

D: NA
V: TRBV5-6
J: TRBJ2-7
size: many
length: 15
CDR3: CASSLAPGRSYEQYF
DNA: TGTGCCAGCAGCTTGGCCCCGGGGAGGTCCTACGAGCAGTACTTC

D: NA
V: TRBV27
J: TRBJ2-1
size: many
length: 14
CDR3: CASRSPPDSSKQFF
DNA: TGTGCCAGCAGATCGCCCCCCGACAGTTCTAAGCAGTTCTTC

D: TRBD2
V: TRBV6-4
J: TRBJ2-3
size: many
length: 16
CDR3: CASSADSGDTSDTQYF
DNA: TGTGCCAGCAGTGCGGATAGCGGGGACACCTCAGATACGCAGTATTTT

D: NA
V: TRBV12-3/TRBV12-4
J: TRBJ2-3
size: NA
length: 13
CDR3: CASSLSGPDTQYF
DNA: TGTGCCAGCAGTTTATCGGGGCCAGATACGCAGTATTTT

D: NA
V: TRBV6-1
J: TRBJ1-1
size: many
length: 14
CDR3: CASILEGVNTEAFF
DNA: TGTGCCAGCATATTAGAAGGGGTGAACACTGAAGCTTTCTTT

D: TRBD2
V: TRBV6-5
J: TRBJ2-7
size: many
length: 15
CDR3: CASSYSSRGGYEQYF
DNA: TGTGCCAGCAGTTACTCGTCTCGCGGGGGATACGAGCAGTACTTC

D: TRBD1
V: TRBV28
J: TRBJ1-3
size: NA
length: 16
CDR3: CDSGPTRGPAGNTIYF
DNA: TGTGACAGCGGACCGACCAGGGGGCCCGCTGGAAACACCATATATTTT

D: TRBD1
V: TRBV7-9
J: TRBJ1-2
size: many
length: 14
CDR3: CASSLDGRGHGYTF
DNA: TGTGCCAGCAGCTTAGATGGTAGGGGGCATGGCTACACCTTC

D: NA
V: TRBV28
J: TRBJ1-1
size: few
length: 14
CDR3: CASSLGRLKTEAFF
DNA: TGTGCCAGCAGTTTGGGCAGGCTGAAAACTGAAGCTTTCTTT

D: NA
V: TRBV20-1
J: TRBJ2-5
size: many
length: 12
CDR3: CSAGRGQETQYF
DNA: TGCAGTGCTGGCCGGGGCCAAGAGACCCAGTACTTC

D: TRBD2
V: TRBV5-1
J: TRBJ2-1
size: many
length: 16
CDR3: CASSLVPGPSGNEQFF
DNA: TGCGCCAGCAGCTTGGTTCCGGGACCTAGCGGCAATGAGCAGTTCTTC

D: NA
V: TRBV6-2/TRBV6-3
J: TRBJ1-6
size: medium-sized
length: 12
CDR3: CASSARISALHF
DNA: TGTGCCAGCAGTGCCAGGATTTCGGCCCTCCACTTT

D: NA
V: TRBV12-3/TRBV12-4
J: TRBJ2-7
size: medium-sized
length: 14
CDR3: CASSFRADSYEQYF
DNA: TGTGCCAGCAGTTTTAGGGCCGACTCCTACGAGCAGTACTTC

D: NA
V: TRBV2
J: TRBJ1-2
size: many
length: 14
CDR3: CASSLEGRIYGYTF
DNA: TGTGCCAGCAGTCTCGAGGGGCGAATCTATGGCTACACCTTC

D: NA
V: TRBV9
J: TRBJ2-1
size: NA
length: 13
CDR3: CASSAASANEQFF
DNA: TGTGCCAGCAGCGCTGCTAGCGCCAATGAGCAGTTCTTC

D: NA
V: TRBV6-5
J: TRBJ1-1
size: many
length: 16
CDR3: CASSYSTGRRGTEAFF
DNA: TGTGCCAGCAGTTACTCGACGGGTCGTAGGGGCACTGAAGCTTTCTTT

D: NA
V: TRBV6-1
J: TRBJ2-7
size: many
length: 17
CDR3: CASSEGRGFLSSYEQYF
DNA: TGTGCCAGCAGTGAAGGGAGGGGCTTTCTAAGCTCCTACGAGCAGTACTTC

D: NA
V: TRBV3-1
J: TRBJ2-3
size: many
length: 15
CDR3: CASSLAAGSTDTQYF
DNA: TGTGCCAGCAGTTTAGCGGCAGGATCCACAGATACGCAGTATTTT

D: NA
V: TRBV18
J: TRBJ2-1
size: many
length: 15
CDR3: CASSPRQKRNNEQFF
DNA: TGTGCCAGCTCACCCCGACAGAAACGTAACAATGAGCAGTTCTTC

D: NA
V: TRBV7-2
J: TRBJ2-1
size: many
length: 12
CDR3: CASSLDAHEQFF
DNA: TGTGCCAGCAGCTTAGACGCCCATGAGCAGTTCTTC

D: NA
V: TRBV20-1
J: TRBJ2-2
size: NA
length: 11
CDR3: CSAKGNGELFF
DNA: TGCAGTGCTAAAGGGAACGGGGAGCTGTTTTTT

D: TRBD2
V: TRBV5-1
J: TRBJ2-3
size: many
length: 15
CDR3: CASSYLAGTTDTQYF
DNA: TGCGCCAGCAGCTATTTAGCGGGAACCACAGATACGCAGTATTTT

D: TRBD1
V: TRBV28
J: TRBJ2-3
size: NA
length: 15
CDR3: CASSLGDREVDTQYF
DNA: TGTGCCAGCAGTTTAGGGGACAGGGAAGTAGATACGCAGTATTTT

D: TRBD1
V: TRBV18
J: TRBJ1-1
size: many
length: 15
CDR3: CASSRTGGATPEAFF
DNA: TGTGCCAGCTCACGGACAGGGGGCGCGACACCTGAAGCTTTCTTT

D: NA
V: TRBV28
J: TRBJ2-3
size: many
length: 14
CDR3: CATENRDSTDTQYF
DNA: TGTGCCACCGAAAACCGGGACAGCACAGATACGCAGTATTTT

D: TRBD1
V: TRBV19
J: TRBJ1-5
size: NA
length: 16
CDR3: CATLPTGGLSNQPQHF
DNA: TGTGCCACACTACCCACAGGGGGTTTAAGCAATCAGCCCCAGCATTTT

D: NA
V: TRBV5-4
J: TRBJ2-4
size: NA
length: 13
CDR3: CASSSIAKNIQYF
DNA: TGTGCCAGCAGCTCTATAGCCAAAAACATTCAGTACTTC

D: NA
V: TRBV11-1
J: TRBJ2-7
size: many
length: 12
CDR3: CASSSQSYEQYF
DNA: TGTGCCAGCAGTTCCCAATCTTACGAGCAGTACTTC